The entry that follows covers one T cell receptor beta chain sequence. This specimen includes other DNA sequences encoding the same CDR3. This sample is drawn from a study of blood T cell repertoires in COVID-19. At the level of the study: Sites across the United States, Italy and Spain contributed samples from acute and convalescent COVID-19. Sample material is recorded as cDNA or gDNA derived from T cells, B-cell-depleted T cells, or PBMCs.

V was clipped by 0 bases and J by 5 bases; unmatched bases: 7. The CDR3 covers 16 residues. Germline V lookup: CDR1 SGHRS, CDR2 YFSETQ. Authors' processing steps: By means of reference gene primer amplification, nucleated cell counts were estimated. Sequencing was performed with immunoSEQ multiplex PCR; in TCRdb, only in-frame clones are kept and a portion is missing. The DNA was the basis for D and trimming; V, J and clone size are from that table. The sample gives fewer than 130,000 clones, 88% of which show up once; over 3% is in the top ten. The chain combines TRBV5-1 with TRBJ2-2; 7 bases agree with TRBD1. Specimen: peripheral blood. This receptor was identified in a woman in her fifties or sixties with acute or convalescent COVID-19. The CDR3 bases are TGCGCCAGCAGCTTGGGACAGGGCGCTGGAACCGGGGAGCTGTTTTTT. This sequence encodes CASSLGQGAGTGELFF. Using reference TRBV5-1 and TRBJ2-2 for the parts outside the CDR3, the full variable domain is KAGVTQTPRYLIKTRGQQVTLSCSPISGHRSVSWYQQTPGQGLQFLFEYFSETQRNKGNFPGRFSGRQFSNSRSEMNVSTLELGDSALYLCASSLGQGAGTGELFFGEGSRLTVL.